This T cell receptor (beta chain) was captured by sequencing in a study of T-cell memory formation after mild COVID-19. Sample barcodes and UMIs were carried by the TCR alpha and TCR beta cDNA libraries that 5'RACE generated with constant-segment primers. TCRdb recomputed calls from the 5' RACE reads with MiXCR, one row per CDR3 protein. The sample yields about 340,000 distinct CDR3 sequences, 20% to 25% seen once. V lost 5 bases, J lost 5 bases, and 15 bases lay in between. From germline, CDR1 is SGHAT and CDR2 FQNNGV. This CDR3 has 15 residues. The receptor was derived from a man younger than 35 who had mild COVID-19 (a few samples of this study predate the infection). Cell type and time point are not known. Sequencing used PBMCs or a T cell subset sorted from them (not recorded which). This chain connects TRBV11-2 to TRBJ2-2; D remains unclear. The CDR3 loop is CASSPGLVRTGELFF. The CDR3 region has the DNA TGTGCCAGCAGCCCCGGTCTAGTTAGGACCGGGGAGCTGTTTTTT.